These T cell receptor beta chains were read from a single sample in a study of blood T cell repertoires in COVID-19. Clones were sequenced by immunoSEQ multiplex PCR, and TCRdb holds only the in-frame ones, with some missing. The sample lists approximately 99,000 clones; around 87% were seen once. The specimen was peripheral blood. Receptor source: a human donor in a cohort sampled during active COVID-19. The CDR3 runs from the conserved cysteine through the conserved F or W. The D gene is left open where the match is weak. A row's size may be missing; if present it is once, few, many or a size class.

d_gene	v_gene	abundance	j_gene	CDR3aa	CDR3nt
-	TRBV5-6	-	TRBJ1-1	CASSFPTGNTEAFF	TGTGCCAGCAGCTTCCCAACAGGGAACACTGAAGCTTTCTTT
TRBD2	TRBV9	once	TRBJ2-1	CASGSGRRSYEQFF	TGTGCCAGCGGAAGCGGGAGGAGATCCTATGAGCAGTTCTTC
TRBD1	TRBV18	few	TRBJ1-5	CASSPGTGGLINQPQHF	TGTGCCAGCTCACCAGGGACAGGGGGACTTATCAATCAGCCCCAGCATTTT
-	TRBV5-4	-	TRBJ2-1	CASSLEGAVSYNEQFF	TGTGCCAGCAGCTTGGAAGGGGCAGTCTCCTACAATGAGCAGTTCTTC
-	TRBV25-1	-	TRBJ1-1	CASSDPLGAFF	TGTGCCAGCAGTGACCCCCTCGGGGCTTTCTTT
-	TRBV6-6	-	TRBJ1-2	CASSFRVENGYTF	TGTGCCAGCAGTTTTCGGGTAGAAAATGGCTACACCTTC
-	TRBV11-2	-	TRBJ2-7	CASSPGRRGYEQYF	TGTGCCAGCAGCCCTGGTCGCAGGGGCTACGAGCAGTACTTC
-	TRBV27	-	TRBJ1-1	CASSLAGTYEAFF	TGTGCCAGCAGTTTAGCAGGGACATACGAAGCTTTCTTT
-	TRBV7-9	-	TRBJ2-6	CASSFPLPPGANVLTF	TGTGCCAGCAGCTTCCCACTTCCTCCTGGGGCCAACGTCCTGACTTTC
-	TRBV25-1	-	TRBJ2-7	CASSRQVYEQYF	TGTGCCAGCAGTCGACAGGTCTACGAGCAGTACTTC
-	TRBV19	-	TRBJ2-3	CASRRQGASTDTQYF	TGTGCCAGTAGACGGCAGGGCGCTAGCACAGATACGCAGTATTTT
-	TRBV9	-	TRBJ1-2	CASSVGAGPLYGYTF	TGTGCCAGCAGCGTAGGTGCAGGGCCTCTCTATGGCTACACCTTC
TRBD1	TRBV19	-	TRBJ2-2	CASSNGQDHTGELFF	TGTGCCAGTAGTAATGGACAGGACCACACCGGGGAGCTGTTTTTT
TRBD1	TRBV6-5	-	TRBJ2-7	CASSYSWTGTYEQYF	TGTGCCAGCAGTTACAGCTGGACAGGGACCTACGAGCAGTACTTC
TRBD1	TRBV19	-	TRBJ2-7	CASRDSTGGYEQYF	TGTGCCAGTAGAGACTCGACAGGGGGCTACGAGCAGTACTTC
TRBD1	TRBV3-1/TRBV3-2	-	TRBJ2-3	CASSSGQASTDTQYF	TGTGCCAGCAGCTCCGGACAGGCGAGCACAGATACGCAGTATTTT
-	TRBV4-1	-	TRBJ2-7	CASSQVGGASYEQYF	TGCGCCAGCAGCCAGGTGGGTGGGGCCTCCTACGAGCAGTACTTC
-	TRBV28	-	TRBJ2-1	CASKVGGTYNEQFF	TGTGCCAGCAAGGTGGGAGGCACCTACAATGAGCAGTTCTTC
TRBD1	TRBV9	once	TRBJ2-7	CASSVEPTGGIYEQYF	TGTGCCAGCAGCGTAGAACCAACAGGGGGAATTTACGAGCAGTACTTC
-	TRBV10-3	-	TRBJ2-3	CAISQETRTQYF	TGTGCCATCAGCCAAGAAACGCGTACGCAGTATTTT
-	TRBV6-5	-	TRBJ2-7	CASSPGHRSYEQYF	TGTGCCAGCAGTCCGGGACACCGGTCCTACGAGCAGTACTTC
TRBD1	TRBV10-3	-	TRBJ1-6	CAINRGQDSPLHF	TGTGCCATTAACAGGGGGCAGGATTCACCCCTCCACTTT
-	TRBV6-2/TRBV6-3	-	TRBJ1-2	CASSYEAGYYGYTF	TGTGCCAGCAGTTACGAGGCAGGGTACTATGGCTACACCTTC
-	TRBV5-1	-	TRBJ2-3	CASSPGSTDTQYF	TGCGCCAGCAGCCCCGGGAGCACAGATACGCAGTATTTT
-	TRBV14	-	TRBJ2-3	CASSQEIGQGYTQYF	TGTGCCAGCAGCCAAGAAATAGGACAAGGATATACGCAGTATTTT
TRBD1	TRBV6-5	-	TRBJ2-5	CASSLQGAKETQYF	TGTGCCAGCAGTTTACAGGGGGCTAAAGAGACCCAGTACTTC
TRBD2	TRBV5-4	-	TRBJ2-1	CASSLGPGGLAGDYEQFF	TGTGCCAGCAGCTTGGGTCCAGGCGGCCTAGCGGGAGACTATGAGCAGTTCTTC
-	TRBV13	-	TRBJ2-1	CASSLQRHVGNLQFF	TGTGCCAGCAGCTTACAAAGACACGTCGGGAATCTGCAGTTCTTC
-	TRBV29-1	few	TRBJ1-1	CSVVDGQNTEAFF	TGCAGCGTTGTGGACGGACAGAACACTGAAGCTTTCTTT
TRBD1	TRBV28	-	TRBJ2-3	CASSLLNRDSGFERDTQYF	TGTGCCAGCAGTTTACTGAACCGGGACAGTGGCTTCGAACGAGATACGCAGTATTTT
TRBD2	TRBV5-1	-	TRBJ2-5	CASSVSGSVETQYF	TGCGCCAGCAGCGTTAGCGGGAGTGTGGAGACCCAGTACTTC
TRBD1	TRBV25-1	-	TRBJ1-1	CASRTGVLNTEAFF	TGTGCCAGCAGGACAGGGGTCTTGAACACTGAAGCTTTCTTT
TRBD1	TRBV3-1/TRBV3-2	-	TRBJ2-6	CASSPASGQGAPFSGANVLTF	TGTGCCAGCAGCCCAGCCTCGGGACAGGGGGCACCATTCTCTGGGGCCAACGTCCTGACTTTC
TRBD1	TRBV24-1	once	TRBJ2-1	CATGRDRSYNEQFF	TGTGCCACCGGCCGGGACAGAAGCTACAATGAGCAGTTCTTC
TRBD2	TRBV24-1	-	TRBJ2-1	CATSDVSGTSRHNEQFF	TGTGCCACCAGTGATGTCTCCGGGACTAGCCGTCACAATGAGCAGTTCTTC
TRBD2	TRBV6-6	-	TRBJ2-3	CASRPVKGRATDTQYF	TGTGCCAGCAGACCAGTGAAAGGGAGGGCGACAGATACGCAGTATTTT
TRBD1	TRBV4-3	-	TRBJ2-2	CASSHGPGTGSTGELFF	TGCGCCAGCAGCCATGGGCCCGGGACAGGGTCCACCGGGGAGCTGTTTTTT
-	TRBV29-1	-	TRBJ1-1	CSVAGDSHSNTEAFF	TGCAGCGTTGCCGGAGACAGTCACTCGAACACTGAAGCTTTCTTT
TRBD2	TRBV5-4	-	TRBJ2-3	CASSSLAGGPQDTQYF	TGTGCCAGCAGCAGTTTAGCGGGAGGGCCGCAAGATACGCAGTATTTT
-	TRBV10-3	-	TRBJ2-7	CAISAGSEQYF	TGTGCCATCAGTGCGGGGAGCGAGCAGTACTTC
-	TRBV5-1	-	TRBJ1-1	CASSLMSRVGAIMNTEAFF	TGCGCCAGCAGCTTGATGAGCCGGGTCGGAGCCATTATGAACACTGAAGCTTTCTTT
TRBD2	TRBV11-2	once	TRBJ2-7	CASSLEREFGKSSYEQYF	TGTGCCAGCAGCTTGGAGCGGGAGTTTGGGAAGAGCTCCTACGAGCAGTACTTC